These 12 T cell receptor beta chains share one sample of origin, sequenced in a study of cytomegalovirus exposure and HLA in healthy donors. The PCR had 60 Vbeta and 13 Jbeta primers. TCRdb's copy holds only in-frame clones and misses some; the assay was immunoSEQ multiplex PCR. The repertoire has some 91,000 clones, about 80% of them found once; the top ten carry under 0.8%. Sequencing was done on a sample of PBMCs. These TCRs come from a woman aged 55-70 years in good health and CMV-seronegative.

The gene calls are TRBV5-1 and TRBJ2-2; D perhaps matches TRBD2 (5 bases). The ends were cut back, 4 bases at V and 3 bases at J, with 10 bases in the middle. The germline CDR1 and CDR2 sequences are SGHRS and YFSETQ. The CDR3 has 14 amino acids. DNA of the CDR3: TGCGCCAGCAGCGGTCTAGCCGACACCGGGGAGCTGTTTTTT. Translating it yields CASSGLADTGELFF.

The V gene is TRBV7-2, the J gene TRBJ1-6, with D maybe TRBD1 (5 bases). V lost 5 bases to trimming and J lost 5 bases, with 16 bases between them. The CDR3 has 16 residues. Per germline, CDR1 SGHTA and CDR2 FQGNSA. CDR3 in DNA: TGTGCCAGCAGCCCCAGGGAGGGGCGGAATAATTCACCCCTCCACTTT. As protein: CASSPREGRNNSPLHF.

This clone was observed a few times. The rearrangement uses TRBV7-2 and TRBJ1-1, with unresolved D. Germline V gene lookup returns CDR1 SGHTA and CDR2 FQGNSA. Trimming shortened V by 5 bases and J by 3 bases, and 13 bases separated the two germline ends. The CDR3 totals 14 residues. The CDR3 DNA follows: TGTGCCAGCAGCCTTCCCGAGAGAGACACTGAAGCTTTCTTT. Translating gives CASSLPERDTEAFF.

This clone was observed a few times. This sequence joins TRBV6-1 and TRBJ2-7; 10 nucleotides line up with TRBD2. V lost 4 bases, J lost 1 base, and 7 bases stayed unmatched. The germline V gene has CDR1 MNHNS and CDR2 SASEGT. The CDR3 length is 16 residues. The CDR3 coding sequence is TGTGCCAGCAGTGGGTCAACTAGCGGGATTTCCTACGAGCAGTACTTC. Its translation is CASSGSTSGISYEQYF.

J is TRBJ1-1 and V is TRBV5-6, with TRBD1 matching 10 bases. The CDR3 spans 14 residues. Trimming took 3 bases from V and 1 from J; bases not matched to a gene: 0. Germline CDR1 reads SGHDT; CDR2 reads YYEEEE. CDR3 DNA sequence: TGTGCCAGCAGCTGGGACAGGGGGAACACTGAAGCTTTCTTT. This encodes CASSWDRGNTEAFF.

J is TRBJ2-7 and V is TRBV4-3; 7 bases are shared with TRBD1. Germline V gives CDR1 LGHNA, CDR2 YSLEER. This CDR3 comprises 14 residues. J was trimmed by 6 bases and V by 1 base; bases with no gene match: 6. CDR3: CASSQGSGTVEQYF. CDR3 bases: TGCGCCAGCAGCCAAGGGTCGGGGACAGTCGAGCAGTACTTC.

This clone was detected a few times. Sequence at one end of the junction differs from germline and may be a read error. The chain employs TRBV6-5 and TRBJ1-1; 9 bases fit TRBD1. Germline V lookup: CDR1 MNHEY, CDR2 SVGAGI. The CDR3 runs to 12 residues. The CDR3 reads CASSPSGDRESF. The CDR3 nucleotides are TGTGCCAGCAGTCCCAGCGGGGACAGGGAAAGCTTT.

This chain connects TRBV7-2 to TRBJ1-5; D possibly corresponds to TRBD1 (5 bases). The CDR3 totals 12 residues. Trimming left V 6 bases short and J 8 bases short, with 11 bases between. CDR1 and CDR2 (germline): SGHTA, FQGNSA. The CDR3 loop reads CASRWGSEPQHF. The CDR3, as DNA: TGTGCCAGCAGATGGGGCAGCGAGCCCCAGCATTTT.

The chain joins TRBV4-3 to TRBJ2-7, with D perhaps TRBD1 (6 bases). V dropped 1 base and J dropped 5 bases, with 18 bases sitting between them. CDR1 is LGHNA and CDR2 is YSLEER in the germline V gene. The length of the CDR3 is 16 residues. As DNA, the CDR3 is TGCGCCAGCAGCCAAGGGGTAACAGGGCTTAGTGACGAGCAGTACTTC. Translating gives CASSQGVTGLSDEQYF.

The chain recombines TRBV2 with TRBJ1-5, with TRBD1 matching 7 bases. CDR1 is SNHLY and CDR2 is FYNNEI in the germline V gene. Trimming removed 6 bases from V and 5 bases from J; junction bases left unmatched: 7. The CDR3 covers 14 residues. CDR3 residues: CASRVTGFDQPQHF. The CDR3 bases are TGTGCCAGCAGAGTGACAGGGTTTGATCAGCCCCAGCATTTT. Looking up the rest from reference TRBV2 and TRBJ1-5 gives the full variable domain: EPEVTQTPSHQVTQMGQEVILRCVPISNHLYFYWYRQILGQKVEFLVSFYNNEISEKSEIFDDQFSVERPDGSNFTLKIRSTKLEDSAMYFCASRVTGFDQPQHFGDGTRLSIL.

The chain uses TRBV5-6 and TRBJ2-2; D is possibly TRBD1 (6 bases). V lost 3 bases and J 5 bases, leaving 14 bases between the germline ends. Per the germline V gene, CDR1 is SGHDT and CDR2 is YYEEEE. The CDR3 totals 15 residues. The CDR3 loop is CASSSSWTETGELFF. As DNA, the CDR3 is TGTGCCAGCAGCTCGAGCTGGACAGAGACCGGGGAGCTGTTTTTT.

The rearrangement links TRBV7-2 to TRBJ2-2, with 8 bases matching TRBD1. J lost 4 bases, V lost 0 bases, and 4 bases had no gene match. CDR1 is SGHTA, CDR2 FQGNSA, per germline. This CDR3 spans 16 amino acids. In nucleotides, the CDR3 is TGTGCCAGCAGCTTAGCCCAGGGGGCCGGCACCGGGGAGCTGTTTTTT. Translation: CASSLAQGAGTGELFF.